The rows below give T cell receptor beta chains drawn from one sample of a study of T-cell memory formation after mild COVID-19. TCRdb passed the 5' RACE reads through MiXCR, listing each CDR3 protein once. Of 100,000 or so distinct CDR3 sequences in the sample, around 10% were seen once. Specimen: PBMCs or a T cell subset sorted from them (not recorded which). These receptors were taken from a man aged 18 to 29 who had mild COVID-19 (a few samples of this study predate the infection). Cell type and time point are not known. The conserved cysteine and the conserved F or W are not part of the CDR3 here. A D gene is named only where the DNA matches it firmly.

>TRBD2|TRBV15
ATGGGIQETQY
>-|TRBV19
ASSMGANTEAF
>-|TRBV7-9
ASSSAGLYQETQY
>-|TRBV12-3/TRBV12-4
ASSPNVEQF
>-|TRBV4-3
ASSQGNSGTSYNSPLH
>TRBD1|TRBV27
ASSLSTGANQPQH
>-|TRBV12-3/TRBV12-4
ASSFSGAQPQH
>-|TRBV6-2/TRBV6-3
ASSYPFVGGQGLWSGANVLT
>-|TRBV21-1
ASSKGSADRANQPQH
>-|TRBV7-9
ASSLENTEAF
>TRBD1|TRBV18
ASSPGTGNYGYT
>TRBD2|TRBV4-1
ASSQSLAGNYEQY
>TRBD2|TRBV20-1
SARPLAGGAEQF
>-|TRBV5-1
ASSLGQGTMDEQY
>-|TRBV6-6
ASSYSIETQHNQPQH
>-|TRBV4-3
ASSQQLGRSSYNEQF
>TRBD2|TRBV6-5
ASSAPRGGGSTDTQY
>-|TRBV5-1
ASMGARDLPYEQY
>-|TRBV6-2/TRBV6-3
ASSYDNRANRGTEAF
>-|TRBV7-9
ASSLVDPEAF
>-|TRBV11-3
ASRMKGGANKNIQY
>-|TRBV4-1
ASSHDGSDYNEQF
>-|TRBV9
ASSVGGYTEQF
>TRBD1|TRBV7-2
ASSPQGVANYGYT
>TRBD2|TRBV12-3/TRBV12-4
ASSISGGEAAQY
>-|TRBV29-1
SVSGDYEQY
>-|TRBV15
ATSRVLGQPQH
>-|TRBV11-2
ASSFDLNVAKNIQY
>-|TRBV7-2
ASSLVWYEQF
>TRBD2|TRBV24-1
ATNVSPGGVGDEQY
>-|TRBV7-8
ASSLVSEAF
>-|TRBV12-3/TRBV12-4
ASSLSGPDQPQH
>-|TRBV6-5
ASKMNTEAF
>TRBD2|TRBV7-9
ASSLSGGATGELF
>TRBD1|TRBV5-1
ASSLVSQGQDTQY
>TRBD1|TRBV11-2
ASSFRTGELNTEAF
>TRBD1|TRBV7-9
ASSRDSNEQF
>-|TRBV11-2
ASSGRDRRYEQY
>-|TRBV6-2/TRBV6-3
ASSQPAQGQVGELF
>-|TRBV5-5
ASSLEWVYSSGNTIY